These 18 T cell receptor beta chains share one sample of origin, sequenced in a study of shared clonotypes between healthy human individuals (TCRdb year 2020). The protocol used for the library was the immunoSEQ multiplex PCR assay. As stored in TCRdb, this immuneACCESS dataset retains in-frame rearrangements with V and J assigned. A fraction of the clones does not appear; measured against another copy, unresolved V genes explain less than half of the discrepancy, and the remainder lacks a known reason. The sample table holds a few million clones, of which approximately 93% were seen once. 0.39% of the sample goes to the ten largest clones. The sample consisted of naive CD4+ T cells from PBMCs. The cell subset or site label on this specimen signifies: CD45RA+ positively selected. These receptors were taken from a man aged 18 to 29 in good health. Some clones in this sample may be carry-over from other donors' samples.

The chain recombines TRBV28 with TRBJ1-2; possible D gene TRBD1, 5 bases. Per germline, CDR1 MDHEN and CDR2 SYDVKM. This CDR3 is built from 17 residues. V was trimmed by 6 bases and J by 2 bases, leaving 22 bases between them. The DNA for the CDR3 is TGTGCCAGCAGCACACCGGGACTGGACCCTGAGAACTATGGCTACACCTTC. Translated: CASSTPGLDPENYGYTF.

V is TRBV19 and J is TRBJ1-1; D gene ambiguous. CDR3 length: 16 residues. V lost 7 bases and J lost 1, with 19 bases in between. CDR1 and CDR2 (germline): LNHDA, SQIVND (reference sequence). The CDR3, as DNA: TGTGCCAGTAAGACTCACTTTGGGCCGTGGAACACTGAAGCTTTCTTT. Its protein is CASKTHFGPWNTEAFF.

This sequence joins TRBV28 and TRBJ1-2; possible D gene TRBD1, 5 bases. Per germline, CDR1 MDHEN and CDR2 SYDVKM. V lost 6 bases, J lost 8 bases, and 19 bases lay in between. The CDR3 length is 14 residues. DNA for the CDR3: TGTGCCAGCAGACCCTCCTTCGGGGCGTGGGGCTACACCTTC. This encodes CASRPSFGAWGYTF.

The J gene is TRBJ1-2, the V gene TRBV28; D call uncertain. Trimming pared 5 bases from V and 3 bases from J, leaving 4 bases between. The CDR3 is 11 residues long. The germline gives CDR1 MDHEN, CDR2 SYDVKM. The CDR3: CASSQHYGYTF. For the CDR3, the DNA is TGTGCCAGCAGTCAACACTATGGCTACACCTTC.

The rearrangement uses TRBV5-1 and TRBJ2-2; a weak D match, TRBD2 (5 bases). The length of the CDR3 is 14 residues. V was cut by 7 bases and J by 2 bases, with 12 bases left in between. The germline CDR1 and CDR2 sequences are SGHRS and YFSETQ. CDR3 residues: CASRLAINTGELFF. The CDR3 nucleotides are TGCGCCAGCCGGTTAGCGATTAACACCGGGGAGCTGTTTTTT.

The rearrangement uses TRBV5-6 and TRBJ2-3; D may be TRBD2 (6 bases). Germline V CDR1 and CDR2: SGHDT, YYEEEE. The CDR3 totals 14 residues. The V end was cut by 4 bases, the J end by 5 bases, with 14 bases between. In DNA, the CDR3 is TGTGCCAGCAGCCGAAATCCGGGGGAAGATACGCAGTATTTT. It specifies CASSRNPGEDTQYF.

This chain links TRBV9 with TRBJ2-7, with a weak D call TRBD1 (6 bases). The CDR3 is made up of 14 amino acids. Germline CDR1 and CDR2: SGDLS and YYNGEE. V was clipped by 4 bases and J by 2 bases, with 13 bases between them. The CDR3 region has the DNA TGTGCCAGCAGCCCGTACGGACAGACCTACGAGCAGTACTTC. Translated: CASSPYGQTYEQYF.

The chain carries TRBV19 and TRBJ2-7; tentatively, D is TRBD2 (5 bases). Germline V gives CDR1 LNHDA, CDR2 SQIVND (reference sequence). Trimming cost V 9 bases and J 6 bases, with 21 bases left between them. There are 14 residues in the CDR3. CDR3 DNA: TGTGCCAGACGTCGCAGGCTAGTGGAGGCCGAGCAGTACTTC. It codes for CARRRRLVEAEQYF.

V usage is TRBV5-6 and J usage is TRBJ2-1, with 11 bases that match TRBD2. The CDR3 is 15 residues long. With V trimmed by 0 bases and J by 7 bases, 3 bases remained unmatched. Germline CDR1 is SGHDT and CDR2 is YYEEEE. The CDR3 sequence is CASSLVAGGSNEQFF. As DNA, the CDR3 is TGTGCCAGCAGCTTGGTAGCGGGAGGGTCAAATGAGCAGTTCTTC.

The chain is built from TRBV28 and TRBJ2-3; TRBD2 matches at 15 bases. The length of the CDR3 is 17 residues. Germline trimming cut 3 bases from V and 5 bases from J; bases unmatched to any gene: 6. In germline, CDR1 is MDHEN, CDR2 SYDVKM. This chain's CDR3 is CASSFWTSGRARDTQYF. DNA for the CDR3: TGTGCCAGCAGTTTTTGGACTAGCGGGAGGGCCAGAGATACGCAGTATTTT. The whole variable domain, filled in from reference TRBV28 and TRBJ2-3, reads DVKVTQSSRYLVKRTGEKVFLECVQDMDHENMFWYRQDPGLGLRLIYFSYDVKMKEKGDIPEGYSVSREKKERFSLILESASTNQTSMYLCASSFWTSGRARDTQYFGPGTRLTVL.

The chain carries TRBV7-3 and TRBJ2-7, with no clear D. V was trimmed by 5 bases and J by 0 bases, leaving 14 bases between them. Germline V lookup: CDR1 SGHTA, CDR2 FQGTGA. The CDR3 length is 15 residues. DNA of the CDR3: TGTGCCAGCAGCCGCGACGGAGCCCGCTCCTACGAGCAGTACTTC. Translation gives CASSRDGARSYEQYF.

This clone was recorded only once. This rearrangement joins TRBV5-4 to TRBJ2-3; tentatively, D is TRBD1 or TRBD2 (6 bases each). This CDR3 region has 16 residues. Germline V gives CDR1 SGHNT, CDR2 YYREEE (reference sequence). Trimming removed 5 bases at V and 0 bases at J, with 16 bases between. CDR3 bases: TGTGCCAGCAGGACGAAAGGGGGACTGAGCACAGATACGCAGTATTTT. Protein sequence: CASRTKGGLSTDTQYF.

The chain carries TRBV7-2 and TRBJ1-4, with 7 bases matching TRBD1. Germline V gene sequence: CDR1 SGHTA, CDR2 FQGNSA. The trim removed 3 bases at V and 3 bases at J, leaving 4 bases unmatched. CDR3 length equals 15 residues. CDR3 loop: CASSFQTGSNEKLFF. For the CDR3, the DNA is TGTGCCAGCAGCTTCCAGACAGGGTCTAATGAAAAACTGTTTTTT.

The genes are TRBV7-2 and TRBJ2-2; 9 nucleotides align to TRBD2. Germline lookup yields CDR1 SGHTA and CDR2 FQGNSA. V lost 2 bases to trimming and J lost 6 bases; unmatched junction nucleotides: 7. CDR3 length: 16 residues. The CDR3 here is CASSLRTSARAGELFF. The CDR3 DNA is TGTGCCAGCAGCTTACGGACTAGCGCAAGGGCCGGGGAGCTGTTTTTT. Drawing the rest from reference TRBV7-2 and TRBJ2-2, the complete variable domain is GAGVSQSPSNKVTEKGKDVELRCDPISGHTALYWYRQSLGQGLEFLIYFQGNSAPDKSGLPSDRFSAERTGGSVSTLTIQRTQQEDSAVYLCASSLRTSARAGELFFGEGSRLTVL.

This clone is a singleton in its sample. The genes are TRBV5-1 and TRBJ2-7; D not resolved. The CDR3 contains 15 residues. V gave up 3 bases and J gave up 2 bases, with 15 bases separating them. Germline V gene sequence: CDR1 SGHRS, CDR2 YFSETQ. The CDR3 spells CASSSWPGSTYEQYF. The DNA of the CDR3 is TGCGCCAGCAGCTCCTGGCCCGGGTCGACCTACGAGCAGTACTTC.

Turning to this clone: In the same sample, other DNA sequences code for this CDR3. The chain links TRBV28 to TRBJ2-5; weak D call: TRBD1 (6 bases). CDR3 length equals 14 residues. Looked up from germline, CDR1 is MDHEN and CDR2 is SYDVKM. Between the trimmed V and J ends, which lost 3 bases and 2 bases, there was a span of 10 bases. CDR3 region: CASSLTGAQETQYF. CDR3 bases: TGTGCCAGCAGTTTGACAGGCGCACAAGAGACCCAGTACTTC.

J is TRBJ1-1 and V is TRBV5-1; tentatively, D is TRBD1 (5 bases). The V gene's germline CDR1 is SGHRS and CDR2 YFSETQ. Trimming stripped 0 bases from V and 2 bases from J, with 14 bases between. The CDR3 has 16 residues. The CDR3 reads CASSLAGAGQNTEAFF. CDR3 bases: TGCGCCAGCAGCTTGGCCGGGGCAGGGCAAAACACTGAAGCTTTCTTT.

The CDR3 nucleotides are TGTGCCAGCAGCCTTGGACCGATGACAAAACTGGAGACCCAGTACTTC. Its translation: CASSLGPMTKLETQYF. The V call is TRBV28, the J call TRBJ2-5; no clear D gene. CDR3 length: 16 residues. Trimming shortened V by 6 bases and J by 5 bases, and 22 bases separated the two germline ends. CDR1 is MDHEN, CDR2 SYDVKM, per germline.